A single sample is the source of the 20 T cell receptor beta chains below, sequenced in a study of blood T cell repertoires in COVID-19. Sequenced by immunoSEQ multiplex PCR; TCRdb stores in-frame clones only, minus some. The data show some 300,000 clones, with about nine tenths seen just once and approximately 7% held by the top ten. The sequencing sample was made of peripheral blood. Source of these receptors: a woman under 40 who had recovered from COVID-19.

The J gene is TRBJ2-1, the V gene TRBV10-3, with TRBD2 identical over 12 bases. This CDR3 has 18 amino acids. The V segment lost 0 bases and the J segment 8 bases; nucleotides outside the gene matches: 11. Germline CDR1 and CDR2: ENHRY and SYGVKD. For the CDR3, the DNA is TGTGCCATCAGTGAGTCGAAAGCTAGCGGGGGGGCCGGTCATGAGCAGTTCTTC. It codes for CAISESKASGGAGHEQFF.

The rearrangement links TRBV9 to TRBJ2-5; TRBD2 aligns across 10 bases. V shed 0 bases, J shed 2 bases, and the junction held 10 bases outside the gene matches. CDR1 is SGDLS and CDR2 is YYNGEE in the germline V gene. This CDR3 comprises 18 residues. CDR3 loop: CASSVAPSSGGAQETQYF. The CDR3, as DNA: TGTGCCAGCAGCGTAGCCCCCTCAAGCGGGGGGGCGCAAGAGACCCAGTACTTC. Full variable domain (outside the CDR3, taken from reference TRBV9 and TRBJ2-5): DSGVTQTPKHLITATGQRVTLRCSPRSGDLSVYWYQQSLDQGLQFLIQYYNGEERAKGNILERFSAQQFPDLHSELNLSSLELGDSALYFCASSVAPSSGGAQETQYFGPGTRLLVL.

V usage is TRBV29-1 and J usage is TRBJ2-6; 7 bases agree with TRBD2. Trimming at V came to 5 bases and at J to 0 bases, leaving 7 bases not matched to a gene. The CDR3 has 16 amino acids. The germline CDR1 and CDR2 sequences are SQVTM and ANQGSEA. The CDR3, as DNA: TGCAGCGTTCGGATGGGAGGGCACTCTGGGGCCAACGTCCTGACTTTC. It codes for CSVRMGGHSGANVLTF.

This chain joins TRBV19 and TRBJ1-1; 10 bases are shared with TRBD1. CDR1 and CDR2 (germline): LNHDA, SQIVND (reference sequence). V lost 3 bases and J lost 0; bases outside the gene matches: 10. The CDR3 loop spans 18 amino acids. CDR3 bases: TGTGCCAGTAGTATGTTTTCGGGACAGGGGCCCTTGAACACTGAAGCTTTCTTT. Translating it yields CASSMFSGQGPLNTEAFF.

This chain connects TRBV28 to TRBJ2-3; 10 nucleotides match TRBD2. V shed 1 base, J shed 6 bases, and the junction held 7 bases outside the gene matches. This CDR3 is 16 amino acids long. The germline V gene has CDR1 MDHEN and CDR2 SYDVKM. CDR3 DNA: TGTGCCAGCAGTTTATTTTCACTAGCGGGGAAGGATACGCAGTATTTT. Residues: CASSLFSLAGKDTQYF.

This clone was recorded once. The chain recombines TRBV7-6 with TRBJ1-6, with TRBD1 as a possible D gene (6 bases). Germline V lookup: CDR1 SGHVS, CDR2 FNYEAQ. This CDR3 is built from 15 residues. V was shortened by 4 bases and J by 7 bases, with 14 bases between the two germline ends. The CDR3 spells CASSSSGTGNSPLHF. The CDR3 DNA is TGTGCCAGCAGCTCCTCGGGAACAGGGAATTCACCCCTCCACTTT.

This clone was counted once. The J gene is TRBJ2-5, the V gene TRBV5-6; TRBD1 is a possible D gene (5 bases). The CDR3 sequence is 15 residues long. CDR1 is SGHDT and CDR2 is YYEEEE in the germline V gene. V dropped 2 bases and J dropped 2 bases, with 13 bases sitting between them. CDR3 in DNA: TGTGCCAGCAGCTTTTTTGTGACAGAACAAGAGACCCAGTACTTC. Its translation is CASSFFVTEQETQYF.

V and J are TRBV29-1 and TRBJ1-2; TRBD1 matches at 9 bases. The CDR3 covers 16 residues. In germline, CDR1 is SQVTM, CDR2 ANQGSEA. V was pared by 6 bases and J by 2 bases, with 13 bases of the junction left unmatched. CDR3 protein: CSVDPGQGFLNYGYTF. The CDR3 DNA reads as TGCAGCGTGGATCCGGGACAGGGATTTTTAAACTATGGCTACACCTTC.

The gene calls are TRBV30 and TRBJ1-5; possibly TRBD1 for D (5 bases). Between the trimmed V and J ends, which lost 5 bases and 0 bases, there was a span of 14 bases. CDR3 length: 15 amino acids. Germline values: CDR1 GTSNPN, CDR2 SVGIG (reference sequence). The CDR3 is CAWGLRGFSNQPQHF. The CDR3 nucleotides are TGTGCCTGGGGCCTGCGGGGGTTTAGCAATCAGCCCCAGCATTTT.

The CDR3 loop is CASSLGQRYGYTF. In DNA form, the CDR3 reads TGTGCCAGCAGCTTAGGCCAAAGATATGGCTACACCTTC. The rearrangement joins TRBV7-3 to TRBJ1-2; no clear D. Trimming shortened V by 2 bases and J by 5 bases, and 9 bases separated the two germline ends. Germline values: CDR1 SGHTA, CDR2 FQGTGA. The CDR3 runs 13 residues.

The chain has TRBV15 and TRBJ2-7; 11 positions match TRBD1. The CDR3 is 15 amino acids. Germline-derived CDR1 and CDR2 are LNHNV and YYDKDF (reference sequence). With V trimmed by 5 bases and J by 4 bases, 7 bases remained unmatched. CDR3 sequence (DNA): TGTGCCACCAGCGTGCCGGGGACAGGGGGTTACGAGCAGTACTTC. This sequence encodes CATSVPGTGGYEQYF.

This chain joins TRBV9 and TRBJ2-5; D is unresolved. From germline, CDR1 is SGDLS and CDR2 YYNGEE. V was shortened by 4 bases and J by 2 bases, with 9 bases between the two germline ends. This CDR3 has 13 residues. CDR3 sequence: CASSLELQETQYF. CDR3 coding DNA: TGTGCCAGCAGCCTTGAGTTACAAGAGACCCAGTACTTC.

The table lists this clone with a count of one. The chain is built from TRBV19 and TRBJ2-1; 8 nucleotides line up with TRBD1. This CDR3 is built from 14 residues. The germline V gene has CDR1 LNHDA and CDR2 SQIVND (reference sequence). With 4 bases clipped from V and 3 bases from J, the junction kept 2 bases outside the gene matches. The CDR3, as DNA: TGTGCCAGTAGTACTGACAGGGGCTACAATGAGCAGTTCTTC. Translating gives CASSTDRGYNEQFF.

V gene TRBV2 combines with J gene TRBJ2-7; weak D call: TRBD1 (5 bases). Germline V gene data show CDR1 as SNHLY and CDR2 as FYNNEI. This CDR3 region has 13 residues. Between the trimmed V and J ends, which lost 7 bases and 3 bases, there was a span of 13 bases. The CDR3 sequence: CASIKPRVYEQYF. Written as DNA, the CDR3 is TGTGCCAGCATTAAACCCAGGGTCTACGAGCAGTACTTC.

This chain joins TRBV6-2 or TRBV6-3 and TRBJ1-1; 10 nucleotides agree with TRBD1. CDR3 length: 13 amino acids. The V gene's germline CDR1 is MNHEY and CDR2 SVGEGT. V was clipped by 4 bases and J by 5 bases; unmatched bases: 1. The CDR3 is CASSWGQGTEAFF. The CDR3 DNA sequence: TGTGCCAGCAGTTGGGGACAGGGGACTGAAGCTTTCTTT.

V is TRBV5-1 and J is TRBJ1-2, with D tentatively TRBD1 (5 bases). Germline V lookup: CDR1 SGHRS, CDR2 YFSETQ. V lost 0 bases, J lost 7 bases, and 19 bases lay in between. The CDR3 is 16 residues long. The CDR3 nucleotides read TGCGCCAGCAGCTTGGCCCCGGGAATCGGGGGTGGTGGCTACACCTTC. Translating it yields CASSLAPGIGGGGYTF. Complete variable domain (other parts from reference TRBV5-1 and TRBJ1-2): KAGVTQTPRYLIKTRGQQVTLSCSPISGHRSVSWYQQTPGQGLQFLFEYFSETQRNKGNFPGRFSGRQFSNSRSEMNVSTLELGDSALYLCASSLAPGIGGGGYTFGSGTRLTVV.

This clone was counted a few times. V and J are TRBV6-2 or TRBV6-3 and TRBJ2-1; 8 nucleotides line up with TRBD2. Germline CDR1 MNHEY, CDR2 SVGEGT. CDR3 length equals 13 residues. J lost 12 bases, V lost 2 bases, and 6 bases had no gene match. CDR3 DNA: TGTGCCAGCAGTTACGAGGGCGGGGGGCCGCAGTTCTTC. Translated, it gives CASSYEGGGPQFF.

The gene calls are TRBV5-1 and TRBJ2-1, with 10 bases identical to TRBD2. Germline CDR1 is SGHRS and CDR2 is YFSETQ. This CDR3 has 15 amino acids. V shed 2 bases, J shed 5 bases, and the junction held 4 bases outside the gene matches. DNA of the CDR3: TGCGCCAGCAGCTTCCTAGCGGGGGCTAACAATGAGCAGTTCTTC. Encoded protein: CASSFLAGANNEQFF.

V gene TRBV11-3 combines with J gene TRBJ1-4; 9 nucleotides match TRBD1. The CDR3 extends over 14 amino acids. Germline trimming cut 4 bases from V and 8 bases from J; bases unmatched to any gene: 5. Looked up from germline, CDR1 is SGHNT and CDR2 is YENEEA. The CDR3 protein is CASSSRDREEKLFF. The CDR3 coding sequence is TGTGCCAGCAGCTCCCGGGACAGGGAAGAAAAACTGTTTTTT.

V and J are TRBV3-1 (or the pseudogene TRBV3-2) and TRBJ2-3, with D possibly TRBD2 on 6 matching bases. The germline CDR1 and CDR2 sequences are LGHDT and YNNKEL (reference sequence). The CDR3 is made up of 15 amino acids. The germline V and J ends were trimmed by 1 base and 2 bases, with 10 bases remaining between them. The DNA of the CDR3 is TGTGCCAGCAGCCAAGGAGAGCGGGTCACAGATACGCAGTATTTT. As protein: CASSQGERVTDTQYF.